Reported below is one T cell receptor (beta chain). No antigen is known for it. Base quality data are lacking; no much larger clone is found one base away. V loses 5 bases, J loses 7 bases, and the germline ends lie 8 bases apart. In the germline V gene, CDR1 corresponds to SNHLY and CDR2 to FYNNEI. The CDR3 spans 11 residues, from the cysteine through the phenylalanine. The kept DNA is CDR3 alone, 33 bases in frame from the first base. Libraries came from the immunoSEQ multiplex PCR assay. In most patients, genomic DNA was isolated using the Qiagen DNeasy Blood and Tissue Kit and sent frozen to Adaptive Biotechnologies for TCR sequencing. High-throughput TCR-beta CDR3 sequencing of genomic DNA from most patients was performed by Adaptive Biotechnologies. The published analysis was carried out like this. TCR sequencing data were retrieved from Adaptive's ImmunoSEQ software for 15 to 20 patients, whereas a few other patients were processed with MiXCR and VDJtools. To correct CD4 versus CD8 sorting errors, sequences present in both subsets at a frequency ratio below 5:1 were removed. CDR3 nucleotide sequences shared between donor and recipient were removed because their origin could not be assigned. To count as alloreactive, a clone needed at least 2-fold expansion over unstimulated cells and a minimum CFSE-low frequency of 0.002% (template counts) or 0.001% (read counts). Clones were considered mappable if detected in sequenced pre-transplant spleen, lymph node, or MLR CFSE-low populations of the donor or recipient. The cumulative frequency of alloreactive clones was calculated as a percentage of all sequences, weighted by copy number. Entries here come from immuneACCESS through TCRdb and include only in-frame sequences with V and J called. Some clones fail to appear in such tables; in the studies checked, an unresolved V gene covers under half of the shortfall, and the cause of the remainder is unknown. D and trimming were read from the DNA, whereas the V and J calls and clone size are those reported in that table. The sample table shows tens of thousands of clones, and roughly 90% are seen once. The top ten clones comprise 0.5% of the sample.

Reading the label with the study, this specimen's time point is: cells obtained before transplantation from donor or recipient. CD3+CD4+ and CD3+CD8+ populations were FACS-sorted from unstimulated pre-transplant donor and recipient cells taken from spleen or lymph nodes. This sample was taken from a study of graft-versus-host responses after intestinal transplantation (dated by TCRdb to the early 2020s). For context, the study as a whole: Multivisceral, liver-intestinal, or isolated intestinal transplants were received by the recipients. Every recipient was given anti-thymocyte globulin induction, followed by roughly 3 years of maintenance tacrolimus and steroids. Graft-versus-host and host-versus-graft alloreactive T cell clones were tracked in the graft, circulation and bone marrow after intestinal transplantation using bulk TCR-beta CDR3 sequencing. Alloreactive clones were identified by sequencing pre-transplant mixed lymphocyte reaction products and comparing them with unstimulated pre-transplant donor and recipient T cells. The cohort enrolled around 25 intestinal transplant recipients including one retransplant, and a few patients lacking pretransplant specimens were excluded. Donor T cell macrochimerism was defined as a peak of at least 4% donor T cells among recipient peripheral blood mononuclear cells. Samples from a few later patients were sequenced in-house on an Illumina MiSeq with MiXCR processing rather than by the commercial service. What the authors observed across the whole study: Patients with donor T cell macrochimerism had high GvH to HvG T cell clonal ratios in their allografts. The relatively low number and heterogeneity of intestinal transplant patients limited the conclusions. Early after transplant, peak levels of circulating GvH clones were associated with declines in HvG clones. GvH clones were detected in recipient bone marrow, and some appeared earlier in ileal mucosa or blood, consistent with an intestinal mucosal origin.

The sequence was obtained from a human donor who received an intestinal transplant. Recombination connected TRBV2 to TRBJ1-1; perhaps TRBD1 is the D gene, with 6 bases matching. The sequencing here drew on unstimulated CD8+ T cells sorted from spleen or lymph node cells, taken before intestinal transplant. The CDR3 in this case is CASSTGNEAFF. Read as DNA, the sequence is TGTGCCAGCAGTACAGGGAATGAAGCTTTCTTT. When the CDR3 is completed using the reference TRBV2 and TRBJ1-1 genes on either side, the full variable domain is EPEVTQTPSHQVTQMGQEVILRCVPISNHLYFYWYRQILGQKVEFLVSFYNNEISEKSEIFDDQFSVERPDGSNFTLKIRSTKLEDSAMYFCASSTGNEAFFGQGTRLTVV.